The clone carrying this T cell receptor (beta chain) has only one observation. Its antigen is not identified. One end of the junction does not line up with germline, which may come from a read error. Researchers prepared the TCRbeta library using unique molecular identifiers, the study reports. TCRdb ran MiXCR on the PCR reads and lists one entry per CDR3 protein. There are hundreds of thousands of distinct CDR3 sequences in the sample; 20% to 25% occur only once, and roughly an eighth lies in the top ten. This sample was taken from a study of T-cell reconstitution after alpha-beta-depleted transplantation in children. Points from the study as a whole: Surviving thymic progenitors and recipient T cells were the source of high TCRbeta diversity at day 60 in some patients. The origin of alpha-beta T cells about two months after transplant was reportedly several hundred expanded graft clones. When one year had passed after transplant, most T-cell counts and diversity came from newly produced T cells.

The CDR3 runs to 16 residues. Germline CDR1 is MNHEY and CDR2 is SMNVEV (reference sequence). V usage is TRBV27 and J usage is TRBJ2-2; possibly TRBD1 or TRBD2 for D (7 bases each). The TCR originated in a boy younger than two who had a stem cell transplant for acute myeloid leukemia, so the T cells may come from the graft donor. Source: PBMCs, mostly from graft donor cells, taken 360 days after TCRalphabeta/CD19-depleted stem cell transplant. In nucleotides, the CDR3 is TGCACCAGCAGTTTCCGACGACAGGGAGGGACCGGGGAGCTGTTTTTT. The encoded protein is CTSSFRRQGGTGELFF.